Below, 21 T cell receptor beta chains from the same sample are listed, as sequenced in a study of post-analysis software for immune sequencing data. General observations from the study: Patients had higher frequencies than controls of roughly 5 TRBV segments, including TRBV5-6, TRBV5-1 and TRBV20-1.

Each TCR beta cDNA library carried unique molecular identifiers. Each CDR3 protein is one row after TCRdb ran MiXCR on the PCR reads. The table records about 200,000 distinct CDR3 sequences, around 30% of them present only once. These receptors have no known antigen. Specimen: blood. The receptors originated from a girl aged 2 to 17 with multiple sclerosis.

The chain recombines TRBV18 with TRBJ2-1, with D tentatively TRBD2 (6 bases). V dropped 3 bases and J dropped 2 bases, with 11 bases sitting between them. This CDR3 contains 15 residues. CDR1 is KGHSH, CDR2 LQKENI, per germline. As DNA, the CDR3 is TGTGCCAGCTCACCCCGGGAGCCACCCTACAATGAGCAGTTCTTC. It encodes CASSPREPPYNEQFF.

V is TRBV12-3 or TRBV12-4 and J is TRBJ2-7, with 9 nucleotides matching TRBD1. Germline trimming cut 7 bases from V and 7 bases from J; bases unmatched to any gene: 8. The CDR3 is 13 residues long. As DNA, the CDR3 is TGTGCCAGCATCAGGACAGGGGCGGGTGAGCAGTACTTC. Translated, it gives CASIRTGAGEQYF.

This clonotype was detected ten times or more. The chain employs TRBV28 and TRBJ2-7; no clear D gene. The CDR3 sequence is 12 residues long. The germline V and J ends were trimmed by 5 bases and 3 bases, with 8 bases remaining between them. The germline gives CDR1 MDHEN, CDR2 SYDVKM. CDR3 in DNA: TGTGCCAGCAGTCTCTCGGGCTACGAGCAGTACTTC. It yields the protein CASSLSGYEQYF.

The J gene is TRBJ1-6, the V gene TRBV6-6; D gene uncertain. Between the trimmed V and J ends, which lost 2 bases and 8 bases, there was a span of 1 base. This CDR3 has 11 amino acids. The germline CDR1 and CDR2 sequences are MNHNY and SVGAGI (reference sequence). CDR3 sequence reads: CASSYDSPLHF. CDR3 DNA sequence: TGTGCCAGCAGTTACGATTCACCCCTCCACTTT.

The DNA of the CDR3 is TGTGCCACGGGCCCTGGAAATTCACCCCTCCACTTT. It is translated as CATGPGNSPLHF. The chain has TRBV5-5 and TRBJ1-6; no reliable D call. Trimming left V 9 bases short and J 7 bases short, with 11 bases between. This CDR3 is built from 12 residues. Per the germline V gene, CDR1 is SGHKS and CDR2 is YYEKEE (reference sequence).

Remarks on this clonotype: This may be a read error: a much more frequent sequence differs by one nucleotide. The V call is TRBV12-3 or TRBV12-4, the J call TRBJ2-1, with a tentative D call TRBD1 (6 bases). Trimming removed 3 bases from V and 9 bases from J, with 15 bases in between. This CDR3 has 14 amino acids. The CDR3 coding sequence is TGTGCCAGCAGTTTGGATGGGACATCGGGTGAGCAGTTCTTC. It encodes CASSLDGTSGEQFF.

A remark on this clonotype: A much larger clone lies a single base off, so this may be a read error. This chain connects TRBV9 to TRBJ2-6; D perhaps matches TRBD1 (5 bases). CDR1 is SGDLS and CDR2 is YYNGEE in the germline V gene. This CDR3 has 16 residues. The CDR3: CVSSSGFSSGANVLTF. DNA of the CDR3: TGTGTCAGCAGCTCAGGGTTCAGCTCTGGGGCCAACGTCCTGACTTTC.

On this clonotype itself: Just one base apart from a much larger clone, this may be a read error. The chain is built from TRBV20-1 and TRBJ2-1; perhaps D is TRBD1 or TRBD2 (5 bases each). The J call may be mistaken, given a closer DNA end match to TRBJ2-7. CDR1 is DFQATT, CDR2 SNEGSKA, per germline (reference sequence). The CDR3 is 14 amino acids. This chain's CDR3 is CSASTGFGACEQYF. As DNA, the CDR3 is TGCAGTGCTTCAACCGGGTTCGGGGCCTGCGAGCAGTACTTC.

This clonotype showed up just a few times. V gene TRBV6-1 combines with J gene TRBJ1-5; D remains ambiguous. CDR3 length: 12 amino acids. Germline CDR1 MNHNS, CDR2 SASEGT. V was clipped by 3 bases and J by 5 bases, with 5 bases between them. Here the CDR3 reads CASSDQYQPQHF. CDR3 DNA sequence: TGTGCCAGCAGTGATCAATATCAGCCCCAGCATTTT.

Relative to its sample, this clonotype is medium-sized. The V gene is TRBV7-2, the J gene TRBJ2-7; D gene unclear. V lost 1 base and J 5 bases, leaving 12 bases between the germline ends. The length of the CDR3 is 14 residues. Germline V gene sequence: CDR1 SGHTA, CDR2 FQGNSA. CDR3 bases: TGTGCCAGCAGCTTAGGCCCCCCTTGGAACGAGCAGTACTTC. This translates into CASSLGPPWNEQYF.

In regard to this clonotype: Being one base from a much bigger clone, this may be a read error. The gene calls are TRBV29-1 and TRBJ2-5; D is unclear. This CDR3 contains 8 residues. Germline CDR1 is SQVTM and CDR2 is ANQGSEA. Trimming left V 7 bases short and J 11 bases short, with 8 bases between. The CDR3 protein is CSGEEQYF. In DNA form, the CDR3 reads TGCAGCGGGGAAGAGCAGTACTTC.

This chain links TRBV7-9 with TRBJ2-3; no clear D. The V gene's germline CDR1 is SEHNR and CDR2 FQNEAQ (reference sequence). The V gene lost 6 bases and the J gene lost 2 bases, with 21 bases spanning the gap. The CDR3 covers 17 residues. The CDR3 loop reads CASRETGYDHLTDTQYF. The CDR3 coding sequence is TGTGCCAGCAGAGAAACCGGGTACGACCACCTCACAGATACGCAGTATTTT.

The V and J genes are TRBV2 and TRBJ1-6; perhaps TRBD1 as D (5 bases). This CDR3 region has 14 residues. From germline, CDR1 is SNHLY and CDR2 FYNNEI. Trimming removed 6 bases at V and 7 bases at J, with 13 bases between. The CDR3 region has the DNA TGTGCCAGCAGCCTCGGGGGGAAGAATTCACCCCTCCACTTT. Encoded protein: CASSLGGKNSPLHF. Filled out from reference TRBV2 and TRBJ1-6, the complete variable domain reads EPEVTQTPSHQVTQMGQEVILRCVPISNHLYFYWYRQILGQKVEFLVSFYNNEISEKSEIFDDQFSVERPDGSNFTLKIRSTKLEDSAMYFCASSLGGKNSPLHFGNGTRLTVT.

This clonotype appeared a few times. The rearrangement links TRBV5-1 to TRBJ1-1; 9 bases agree with TRBD1. Trimming cost V 4 bases and J 4 bases; bases outside gene matches: 8. Germline V gene sequence: CDR1 SGHRS, CDR2 YFSETQ. This CDR3 contains 15 residues. The CDR3 region is CASSMGQGEATEAFF. The CDR3 region has the DNA TGCGCCAGCAGCATGGGACAGGGCGAGGCCACTGAAGCTTTCTTT.

This clonotype was observed a few times. A much larger clone differs from this one at a single base, so this may be a read error. CDR3 protein: CSVVQGGKTQYF. The CDR3, as DNA: TGCAGCGTTGTACAGGGGGGAAAGACCCAGTACTTC. This chain uses TRBV29-1 with TRBJ2-4, with TRBD1 matching over 8 bases. The end of the DNA is better explained by TRBJ2-5, so the J call may be wrong. This CDR3 is built from 12 residues. The germline CDR1 and CDR2 sequences are SQVTM and ANQGSEA.

This clonotype was found many times. The rearrangement links TRBV29-1 to TRBJ2-1, with D possibly matching TRBD1 (6 bases). Per the germline V gene, CDR1 is SQVTM and CDR2 is ANQGSEA. V shed 3 bases and J shed 1 base, with 10 bases lying between them. This CDR3 has 14 amino acids. Written as DNA, the CDR3 is TGCAGCGTTGATGGACAGTTATCCTACAATGAGCAGTTCTTC. Translated: CSVDGQLSYNEQFF.

This clonotype was observed at least ten times. CDR3 coding DNA: TGTGCCAGCAGCTTAGGCGGGGCACCCTACGAGCAGTACTTC. This encodes CASSLGGAPYEQYF. This chain joins TRBV7-2 and TRBJ2-7; weak D call: TRBD2 (6 bases). Germline lookup yields CDR1 SGHTA and CDR2 FQGNSA. The V gene lost 1 base and the J gene lost 2 bases, with 9 bases spanning the gap. The CDR3 extends over 14 amino acids. The full variable domain, its missing parts supplied by reference TRBV7-2 and TRBJ2-7, is GAGVSQSPSNKVTEKGKDVELRCDPISGHTALYWYRQSLGQGLEFLIYFQGNSAPDKSGLPSDRFSAERTGGSVSTLTIQRTQQEDSAVYLCASSLGGAPYEQYFGPGTRLTVT.

About this clonotype itself: Compared with germline, one end of the junction differs, possibly owing to a read error. V usage is TRBV7-9 and J usage is TRBJ1-2; D is unclear. The CDR3 spans 13 residues. Germline CDR1 is SEHNR and CDR2 is FQNEAQ (reference sequence). The CDR3 sequence: CSSSPALTSGYTF. Here the CDR3 DNA reads TGTTCCAGCAGCCCAGCCTTGACCAGTGGCTACACCTTC.

The V call is TRBV29-1, the J call TRBJ2-1; 12 nucleotides agree with TRBD2. Germline CDR1 reads SQVTM; CDR2 reads ANQGSEA. CDR3 length: 15 residues. With V trimmed by 3 bases and J by 10 bases, 10 bases remained unmatched. The CDR3 protein is CSVEGTSGGLLEQFF. CDR3 nucleotides: TGCAGCGTTGAGGGAACTAGCGGGGGGCTTTTGGAGCAGTTCTTC.

This clonotype was counted many times. The chain combines TRBV6-5 with TRBJ2-1; 9 bases match TRBD2. This CDR3 contains 16 residues. The V and J ends lost 2 bases and 10 bases, in that order; junction bases with no gene match: 12. Per the germline V gene, CDR1 is MNHEY and CDR2 is SVGAGI. The CDR3 nucleotides are TGTGCCAGCAGTTACAATGCGGCGGGAGGGCCGAGGGAGCAGTTCTTC. Translated: CASSYNAAGGPREQFF.

About this clonotype: Given the absence of the conserved phenylalanine or tryptophan at the CDR3 end, a read error is likely. The V and J genes are TRBV19 and TRBJ1-1; D might be TRBD1 (6 bases). V dropped 4 bases and J dropped 3 bases, with 15 bases sitting between them. The CDR3 has 15 residues. Per the germline V gene, CDR1 is LNHDA and CDR2 is SQIVND (reference sequence). This CDR3 is CASSTLGALDTEAFC. The CDR3 coding sequence is TGTGCCAGTAGTACGTTGGGGGCGCTGGACACTGAAGCTTTCTGT.